Presented here are 17 T cell receptor beta chains from one specimen sequenced in a study of T cells after yellow fever vaccination. TCRdb re-analysed the 5' RACE reads in MiXCR, keeping a single row per CDR3 protein. The table includes hundreds of thousands of distinct CDR3 sequences, 9% to 15% detected once. The material sequenced was PBMCs, taken on the day of the yellow fever booster vaccination. These receptors were obtained from a man aged 30 to 39 who received the YFV17D yellow fever vaccine.

The chain combines TRBV2 with TRBJ2-3; 8 nucleotides line up with TRBD1. The CDR3 is made up of 13 amino acids. Germline-derived CDR1 and CDR2 are SNHLY and FYNNEI. The ends lost 6 bases at V and 7 bases at J; junction bases unmatched: 6. The CDR3 region has the DNA TGTGCCAGCAGCGACAGGGGCTGGAATACGCAGTATTTT. Translating gives CASSDRGWNTQYF.

The table lists this clonotype with many counts. V gene TRBV6-5 combines with J gene TRBJ2-7; no firm D call. Germline CDR1 and CDR2: MNHEY and SVGAGI. Trimming shortened V by 0 bases and J by 2 bases, and 2 bases separated the two germline ends. The CDR3 has 12 residues. CDR3 DNA: TGTGCCAGCAGTTACTCCCCCTACGAGCAGTACTTC. Residues: CASSYSPYEQYF.

This clonotype appeared a few times. The V and J genes are TRBV19 and TRBJ2-7, with 11 bases identical to TRBD2. The germline V gene encodes CDR1 LNHDA and CDR2 SQIVND (reference sequence). The CDR3 is 14 residues long. After removal of 6 bases from V and 3 bases from J, the junction contained 4 bases not matched to a gene. CDR3 bases: TGTGCCAGTAGCGAACTAGCGGGAGACTACGAGCAGTACTTC. Translating gives CASSELAGDYEQYF.

This clonotype was detected only a few times. This rearrangement joins TRBV7-3 to TRBJ2-7; a possible D gene is TRBD2 (6 bases). CDR3 length equals 15 residues. Germline V gene data show CDR1 as SGHTA and CDR2 as FQGTGA. V was shortened by 3 bases and J by 0 bases, with 12 bases between the two germline ends. Here the CDR3 DNA reads TGTGCCAGCAGCTTGACGGGACTGGACTCCTACGAGCAGTACTTC. It is translated as CASSLTGLDSYEQYF.

This clonotype was seen only a few times. This rearrangement joins TRBV5-6 to TRBJ1-1; D uncertain. Germline CDR1 SGHDT, CDR2 YYEEEE. The V end lost 0 bases, the J end lost 4 bases, and 4 bases lay between the germline ends. The CDR3 sequence is 12 residues long. The CDR3 sequence: CASSLVATEAFF. As DNA, the CDR3 is TGTGCCAGCAGCTTGGTCGCCACTGAAGCTTTCTTT.

This clonotype appeared once. The V call is TRBV7-1, the J call TRBJ2-4; TRBD2 aligns across 8 bases. TRBV7-1 is filed as an ORF, its function uncertain. V gave up 3 bases and J gave up 0 bases; unmatched junction bases: 19. The CDR3 is 21 amino acids. The CDR3 is CASSSGQSGGGALLAKNIQYF. The CDR3 coding sequence is TGTGCCAGCAGCTCTGGGCAGAGCGGGGGAGGAGCTTTATTAGCCAAAAACATTCAGTACTTC.

This clonotype was found once. The chain carries TRBV10-3 and TRBJ2-2; 9 nucleotides line up with TRBD1. There are 15 residues in the CDR3. The germline CDR1 and CDR2 sequences are ENHRY and SYGVKD. With V trimmed by 4 bases and J by 7 bases, 7 bases remained unmatched. The CDR3 nucleotides are TGTGCCATCAGTGCCGGGACAGGGTGGGACGGGGAGCTGTTTTTT. Translation gives CAISAGTGWDGELFF.

This clonotype appeared a few times. The chain is built from TRBV7-9 and TRBJ2-2, with D uncertain. The V gene lost 6 bases and the J gene lost 0 bases, with 8 bases spanning the gap. Germline CDR1 and CDR2: SEHNR and FQNEAQ (reference sequence). This CDR3 has 14 residues. The CDR3 nucleotides are TGTGCCAGCAGTAACAGTGCGAACACCGGGGAGCTGTTTTTT. Amino acids: CASSNSANTGELFF.

This clonotype turned up a few times. CDR3 loop: CSASGQGKRYEQYF. The CDR3 coding sequence is TGCAGTGCTAGCGGACAGGGTAAAAGGTACGAGCAGTACTTC. The chain joins TRBV20-1 to TRBJ2-7; 8 bases are shared with TRBD1. CDR1 is DFQATT, CDR2 SNEGSKA, per germline (reference sequence). This CDR3 spans 14 amino acids. With V trimmed by 3 bases and J by 4 bases, 8 bases remained unmatched.

This sequence joins TRBV6-1 and TRBJ2-3; no reliable D call. In germline, CDR1 is MNHNS, CDR2 SASEGT. V was pared by 7 bases and J by 0 bases, with 14 bases between. The CDR3 length is 15 residues. CDR3 in DNA: TGTGCCAGCACCCCGGTAGGTGCTAGCACAGATACGCAGTATTTT. This encodes CASTPVGASTDTQYF.

This clonotype was seen only a few times. The J gene is TRBJ2-1, the V gene TRBV20-1; 14 positions match TRBD2. CDR1 and CDR2 (germline): DFQATT, SNEGSKA (reference sequence). Trimming removed 6 bases from V and 9 bases from J; junction bases left unmatched: 10. This CDR3 has 15 amino acids. The CDR3 DNA reads TGCAGTGCCAACTCGGGACTAGCGGGAGAGTTTGAGCAGTTCTTC. The encoded protein is CSANSGLAGEFEQFF.

The chain recombines TRBV14 with TRBJ2-1, with 10 bases identical to TRBD2. There are 15 residues in the CDR3. Germline V lookup: CDR1 SGHDN, CDR2 FVKESK. The J segment lost 5 bases and the V segment lost 2 bases, leaving 3 bases of the junction unmatched. The CDR3 here is CASSQRGLADNEQFF. The CDR3 bases are TGTGCCAGCAGCCAACGAGGACTAGCGGACAATGAGCAGTTCTTC.

The chain is built from TRBV5-1 and TRBJ2-7, with D hard to call. CDR1 SGHRS and CDR2 YFSETQ come from the germline V gene. The V end was cut by 0 bases, the J end by 5 bases, with 9 bases between. The CDR3 covers 13 residues. As DNA, the CDR3 is TGCGCCAGCAGCTTGGTGGGCGGAAACGAGCAGTACTTC. Translation: CASSLVGGNEQYF.

The V call is TRBV25-1, the J call TRBJ2-7; the match to TRBD1 covers 10 bases. This CDR3 region has 14 residues. Unmatched junction bases numbered 3, after V lost 4 bases and J lost 3 bases. Germline-derived CDR1 and CDR2 are MGHDK and SYGVNS. In DNA form, the CDR3 reads TGTGCCAGCAGTGGGACAGGGGGTAACTACGAGCAGTACTTC. This translates into CASSGTGGNYEQYF.

The rearrangement links TRBV28 to TRBJ2-5; the match to TRBD2 covers 8 bases. The germline V gene encodes CDR1 MDHEN and CDR2 SYDVKM. Trimming removed 5 bases from V and 1 base from J; junction bases left unmatched: 6. This CDR3 is built from 15 residues. This CDR3 is CASSPSGGIQETQYF. The DNA for the CDR3 is TGTGCCAGCAGTCCTTCGGGGGGGATCCAAGAGACCCAGTACTTC.

This clonotype was observed a few times. The chain combines TRBV20-1 with TRBJ1-2; D remains ambiguous. Germline CDR1 and CDR2: DFQATT and SNEGSKA (reference sequence). V was pared by 5 bases and J by 8 bases, with 12 bases between. This CDR3 has 11 amino acids. CDR3 coding DNA: TGCAGTGCTCCCACGCTTTACGGCTACACCTTC. It translates to CSAPTLYGYTF.

The chain couples TRBV4-3 to TRBJ2-1, with a possible D match to TRBD2 (5 bases). V was pared by 0 bases and J by 9 bases, with 12 bases between. This CDR3 is 14 amino acids long. In germline, CDR1 is LGHNA, CDR2 YSLEER. CDR3 residues: CASSQDPSLGEQFF. CDR3 coding DNA: TGCGCCAGCAGCCAAGATCCTAGCTTGGGTGAGCAGTTCTTC.